This passage covers 26 T cell receptor beta chains from one sample sequenced in a study of T cells in Graves' hyperthyroidism and ophthalmopathy. RNA transcripts gave rise to amplified TCR beta CDR3 regions. The HTBI set primed first-round TCR CDR3 RT-PCR. TCRdb itself ran the multiplex PCR reads through MiXCR, one entry per CDR3 protein. This sample has roughly 800,000 distinct CDR3 sequences, with about two fifths found just once. The sample was blood. All receptors come from a man aged 18 to 30 with Graves' hyperthyroidism.

Only a few counts were recorded for this clonotype. V usage is TRBV2 and J usage is TRBJ1-1, with 7 bases matching TRBD1. There are 12 residues in the CDR3. Germline values: CDR1 SNHLY, CDR2 FYNNEI. V dropped 10 bases and J dropped 11; count of bases not matched to a gene: 13. CDR3 sequence reads: CATPNNRGRAFF. CDR3 DNA sequence: TGTGCCACCCCGAACAACAGGGGCCGGGCTTTCTTT. The full variable domain, in which reference TRBV2 and TRBJ1-1 provide the parts outside the CDR3, is EPEVTQTPSHQVTQMGQEVILRCVPISNHLYFYWYRQILGQKVEFLVSFYNNEISEKSEIFDDQFSVERPDGSNFTLKIRSTKLEDSAMYFCATPNNRGRAFFGQGTRLTVV.

The sample holds many counts of this clonotype. The V and J genes are TRBV29-1 and TRBJ2-7, with 9 bases matching TRBD1. The germline gives CDR1 SQVTM, CDR2 ANQGSEA. The CDR3 is 12 residues long. The trim removed 7 bases at V and 3 bases at J, leaving 4 bases unmatched. Written as DNA, the CDR3 is TGCAGCGCCCGGACAGGGGACTACGAGCAGTACTTC. It is translated as CSARTGDYEQYF.

As concerns this clonotype: This may be a read error: a much more frequent sequence differs by one nucleotide. The chain joins TRBV20-1 to TRBJ1-6, with a weak D call TRBD1 (6 bases). The CDR3 loop spans 12 amino acids. CDR1 DFQATT and CDR2 SNEGSKA come from the germline V gene (reference sequence). The germline V and J ends were trimmed by 5 bases and 8 bases, with 10 bases remaining between them. CDR3 sequence reads: CSARDMDSPLHF. The CDR3 nucleotides are TGCAGTGCTCGGGACATGGATTCACCCCTCCACTTT.

The chain recombines TRBV5-1 with TRBJ1-2; possible D gene TRBD1, 5 bases. From germline, CDR1 is SGHRS and CDR2 YFSETQ. This CDR3 has 16 residues. V lost 1 base, J lost 8 bases, and 21 bases lay in between. The CDR3 bases are TGCGCCAGCAGCTTGAAGGCGTCGGGGGGTCTAGGGGGCTACACCTTC. The encoded protein is CASSLKASGGLGGYTF.

This clonotype showed up many times. J is TRBJ2-2 and V is TRBV7-2; D remains ambiguous. The CDR3 is made up of 15 amino acids. Trimming removed 1 base at V and 2 bases at J, with 8 bases between. The germline CDR1 and CDR2 sequences are SGHTA and FQGNSA. CDR3 sequence reads: CASSLGLGNTGELFF. The CDR3 nucleotides read TGTGCCAGCAGCTTAGGCCTGGGTAACACCGGGGAGCTGTTTTTT.

This clonotype showed up just a few times. The gene calls are TRBV11-3 and TRBJ2-2; D is unclear. The CDR3 runs 12 residues. Deletions cut 4 bases from V and 7 bases from J, with 7 bases between. Per germline, CDR1 SGHNT and CDR2 YENEEA. CDR3 DNA sequence: TGTGCCAGCAGCTCTTTGGGCGGGGAGCTGTTTTTT. Translation: CASSSLGGELFF.

This clonotype was observed at least ten times. The rearrangement uses TRBV15 and TRBJ2-7; D not resolved. V lost 0 bases, J lost 0 bases, and 6 bases lay in between. Germline-derived CDR1 and CDR2 are LNHNV and YYDKDF (reference sequence). The CDR3 length is 14 residues. The CDR3 reads CATSRDWGSYEQYF. The CDR3 region has the DNA TGTGCCACCAGCAGAGATTGGGGCTCCTACGAGCAGTACTTC. The variable domain in full, with the rest retrieved from reference TRBV15 and TRBJ2-7, is DAMVIQNPRYQVTQFGKPVTLSCSQTLNHNVMYWYQQKSSQAPKLLFHYYDKDFNNEADTPDNFQSRRPNTSFCFLDIRSPGLGDTAMYLCATSRDWGSYEQYFGPGTRLTVT.

The chain joins TRBV24-1 to TRBJ2-7; D may be TRBD2 (8 bases). The CDR3 has 18 amino acids. Trimming took off 3 bases at V and 4 bases at J, with 24 bases between the two ends. The germline gives CDR1 KGHDR, CDR2 SFDVKD. CDR3: CATSDQGGSGGPGYEQYF. CDR3 nucleotides: TGTGCCACCAGTGATCAAGGGGGCAGCGGGGGACCCGGATACGAGCAGTACTTC.

The chain has TRBV7-9 and TRBJ2-7; 10 nucleotides align to TRBD2. The CDR3 loop spans 15 amino acids. V lost 5 bases and J lost 5; bases outside the gene matches: 9. The germline V gene has CDR1 SEHNR and CDR2 FQNEAQ (reference sequence). The CDR3 loop reads CASSHRAGGRNEQYF. As DNA, the CDR3 is TGTGCCAGCAGCCACCGAGCGGGAGGGCGGAACGAGCAGTACTTC.

This clonotype was detected a few times. The chain combines TRBV7-9 with TRBJ1-1; no definite D call. The V and J ends lost 4 bases and 0 bases respectively, with 18 bases between them. The CDR3 runs to 17 residues. From germline, CDR1 is SEHNR and CDR2 FQNEAQ (reference sequence). The CDR3 region is CASSSSMLAAMNTEAFF. In DNA form, the CDR3 reads TGTGCCAGCAGCTCATCCATGTTGGCGGCCATGAACACTGAAGCTTTCTTT.

The chain uses TRBV2 and TRBJ2-2; 10 bases agree with TRBD2. Germline trimming cut 9 bases from V and 5 bases from J; bases unmatched to any gene: 6. There are 14 residues in the CDR3. Germline loops: CDR1 SNHLY, CDR2 FYNNEI. CDR3 in amino acids: CASQAGGETGELFF. The DNA for the CDR3 is TGTGCCAGTCAAGCGGGAGGGGAGACCGGGGAGCTGTTTTTT.

This clonotype was counted ten times or more. The V gene is TRBV9, the J gene TRBJ1-5; 7 bases line up with TRBD1. CDR3 length: 14 amino acids. V was pared by 2 bases and J by 6 bases, with 5 bases of the junction left unmatched. Germline CDR1 reads SGDLS; CDR2 reads YYNGEE. CDR3 bases: TGTGCCAGCAGCGTGGGACAGAGATGTCAGCCCCAGCATTTT. It encodes CASSVGQRCQPQHF.

Worth noting for this clonotype: Being one base from a much bigger clone, this may be a read error. Without the conserved terminal phenylalanine or tryptophan, this CDR3 likely stems from a read error. The rearrangement joins TRBV7-8 to TRBJ1-1; D unresolved. V lost 4 bases, J lost 2 bases, and 11 bases lay in between. In germline, CDR1 is SGHVS, CDR2 FQNEAQ. This CDR3 spans 14 amino acids. The CDR3 sequence: CASSSYGPNTEAFS. The CDR3 nucleotides read TGTGCCAGCAGCTCGTACGGGCCAAACACTGAAGCTTTCTCT.

V usage is TRBV20-1 and J usage is TRBJ1-2; D remains ambiguous. Trimming pared 0 bases from V and 5 bases from J, leaving 10 bases between. The germline gives CDR1 DFQATT, CDR2 SNEGSKA (reference sequence). The CDR3 sequence is 13 residues long. The CDR3 DNA is TGCAGTGCTAGAGATTACAGTCGATATGGCTACACCTTC. Amino acid sequence: CSARDYSRYGYTF.

As regards this clonotype: A single base separates this from a much larger clone, so it may be a read error. The gene calls are TRBV29-1 and TRBJ1-1; D may be TRBD1 (6 bases). This CDR3 region has 12 residues. Germline V lookup: CDR1 SQVTM, CDR2 ANQGSEA. Deletions cut 4 bases from V and 5 bases from J, with 11 bases between. The CDR3 DNA follows: TGCAGCGTTGGGGGGCGGCGGACTGAAGCTTTCTTT. It yields the protein CSVGGRRTEAFF.

This clonotype was detected many times. The chain carries TRBV7-2 and TRBJ2-7; 8 bases align to TRBD1. CDR1 is SGHTA, CDR2 FQGNSA, per germline. The CDR3 has 15 amino acids. V shed 5 bases and J 5 bases; nucleotides not matched to a gene: 11. The CDR3 nucleotides read TGTGCCAGCAGCACCTCCCCGGGACAGGTAAACGAGCAGTACTTC. It yields the protein CASSTSPGQVNEQYF.

This rearrangement joins TRBV20-1 to TRBJ2-5, with D tentatively TRBD2 (7 bases). Germline V gene lookup returns CDR1 DFQATT and CDR2 SNEGSKA (reference sequence). V was pared by 6 bases and J by 3 bases, with 20 bases between. There are 15 residues in the CDR3. This CDR3 reads CSAWGRAGAEETQYF. The CDR3 region has the DNA TGCAGTGCGTGGGGGAGGGCGGGGGCGGAAGAGACCCAGTACTTC.

This clonotype appeared a few times. The chain joins TRBV20-1 to TRBJ2-5; the D gene is possibly TRBD2 (5 bases). Germline V CDR1 and CDR2: DFQATT, SNEGSKA (reference sequence). V was trimmed by 5 bases and J by 2 bases, leaving 12 bases between them. The CDR3 totals 13 residues. The CDR3 loop is CSAPHGLQETQYF. The CDR3 DNA reads as TGCAGTGCTCCGCATGGACTGCAAGAGACCCAGTACTTC.

A note on this clonotype: At one end, the junction sequence differs from germline, possibly due to a read error. V and J are TRBV7-6 and TRBJ2-2, with 9 bases fitting TRBD1. CDR3 size: 15 residues. Germline loops: CDR1 SGHVS, CDR2 FNYEAQ. In DNA form, the CDR3 reads TGTGCCAGCAGCCCCCGGGACAGGGACACCGGGGAGCAGTTTTTT. This sequence encodes CASSPRDRDTGEQFF.

This clonotype was recorded a few times. The chain employs TRBV2 and TRBJ1-5; 7 nucleotides align to TRBD1. Per the germline V gene, CDR1 is SNHLY and CDR2 is FYNNEI. V dropped 2 bases and J dropped 9; count of bases not matched to a gene: 7. The CDR3 is 14 amino acids. The CDR3 spells CASSESTGSRPQHF. The CDR3 DNA reads as TGTGCCAGCAGTGAATCGACAGGGAGTCGGCCCCAGCATTTT.

This chain links TRBV5-1 with TRBJ1-2; TRBD1 aligns across 9 bases. The CDR3 is 15 amino acids. The trim removed 2 bases at V and 3 bases at J, leaving 5 bases unmatched. Germline CDR1 and CDR2: SGHRS and YFSETQ. DNA for the CDR3: TGCGCCAGCAGCTTAAGGACAGGGGAGGACTATGGCTACACCTTC. Protein: CASSLRTGEDYGYTF.

With regard to this clonotype: At one of its ends the junction is not consistent with the germline gene, which may arise from a read error. The gene calls are TRBV19 and TRBJ2-6; a possible D gene is TRBD1 (6 bases). The CDR3 has 15 amino acids. CDR1 and CDR2 from the germline V gene are LNHDA and SQIVND (reference sequence). The CDR3 sequence is CASSTGLDGANVLTF. Here the CDR3 DNA reads TGTGCCAGCAGTACAGGGTTGGACGGGGCCAACGTCCTGACTTTC.

The chain uses TRBV7-9 and TRBJ1-1; D is uncertain. CDR1 and CDR2 (germline): SEHNR, FQNEAQ (reference sequence). The CDR3 length is 13 residues. Trimming left V 4 bases short and J 11 bases short, with 17 bases between. The CDR3 coding sequence is TGTGCCAGCAGCTCATTAGCCAGTGGGATGGCTTTCTTT. It codes for CASSSLASGMAFF.

The V and J genes are TRBV19 and TRBJ1-2; D gene uncertain. CDR3 size: 12 residues. Per the germline V gene, CDR1 is LNHDA and CDR2 is SQIVND (reference sequence). V dropped 5 bases and J dropped 8 bases, with 12 bases sitting between them. The CDR3 DNA reads TGTGCCAGTAGTCCGGACCAGAAAGGCTACACCTTC. Protein sequence: CASSPDQKGYTF.

With respect to this clonotype: This may stem from a read error, because a much larger clone lies one nucleotide away. The chain has TRBV7-9 and TRBJ1-1; D is undetermined. CDR1 SEHNR and CDR2 FQNEAQ come from the germline V gene (reference sequence). The CDR3 consists of 15 residues. V gave up 3 bases and J gave up 0 bases, with 11 bases separating them. The CDR3 coding sequence is TGTGCCAGCAGCTTCCTCGAGACGGTGAACACTGAAGCTTTCTTT. Protein product: CASSFLETVNTEAFF.

The genes are TRBV20-1 and TRBJ1-1, with D possibly TRBD1 on 5 matching bases. Germline values: CDR1 DFQATT, CDR2 SNEGSKA (reference sequence). The CDR3 is 14 residues long. The V gene lost 0 bases and the J gene lost 1 base, with 9 bases spanning the gap. The CDR3 loop reads CSAREAGPNTEAFF. DNA of the CDR3: TGCAGTGCTAGAGAGGCAGGGCCGAACACTGAAGCTTTCTTT.